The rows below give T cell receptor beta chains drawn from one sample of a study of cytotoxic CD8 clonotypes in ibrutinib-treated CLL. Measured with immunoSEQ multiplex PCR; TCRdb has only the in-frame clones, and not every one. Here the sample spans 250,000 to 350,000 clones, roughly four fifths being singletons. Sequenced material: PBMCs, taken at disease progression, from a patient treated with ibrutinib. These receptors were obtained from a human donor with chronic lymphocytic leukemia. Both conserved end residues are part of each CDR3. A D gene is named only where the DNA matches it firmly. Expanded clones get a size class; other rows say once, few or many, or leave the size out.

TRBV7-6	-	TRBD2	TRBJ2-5	TGTGCCAGCAGCTTAATAGCGGGAGGGGGACAAGAGACCCAGTACTTC	CASSLIAGGGQETQYF
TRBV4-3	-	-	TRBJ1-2	TGCGCCAGCAGCCAAGCACCTCGTCCGGGGATGTTTGGTGGCTACACCTTC	CASSQAPRPGMFGGYTF
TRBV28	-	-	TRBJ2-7	TGTGCCAGCAGTGTGGGAGCCGCTAGATCCTACGAGCAGTACTTC	CASSVGAARSYEQYF
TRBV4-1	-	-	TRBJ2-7	TGCGCCAGCAGCCAAGATGAGGGAAGATCCGAGCAGTACTTC	CASSQDEGRSEQYF
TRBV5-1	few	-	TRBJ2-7	TGCGCCAGCAGCTTGACAGGCCCCGAACTCTCCTACGAGCAGTACTTC	CASSLTGPELSYEQYF
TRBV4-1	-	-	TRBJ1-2	TGCGCCAGCAGCCAAGATATCGGGAGGCTTTATGGCTACACCTTC	CASSQDIGRLYGYTF
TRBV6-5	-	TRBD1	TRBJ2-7	TGTGCCAGCAGAAATGGGGGACAGCACGAGCAGTACTTC	CASRNGGQHEQYF
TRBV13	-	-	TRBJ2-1	TGTGCCAGCAGGACGAGGGGGGCCGATAATGAGCAGTTCTTC	CASRTRGADNEQFF
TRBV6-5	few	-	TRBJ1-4	TGTGCCAGCAGTTACGACGCAACTAATGAAAAACTGTTTTTT	CASSYDATNEKLFF
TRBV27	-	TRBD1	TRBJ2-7	TGTGCCAGCAGTACGAGGACAGGCCGATACGAGCAGTACTTC	CASSTRTGRYEQYF
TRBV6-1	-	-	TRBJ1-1	TGTGCCAGCAGTGTACCCGGAACGTCTGAAGCTTTCTTT	CASSVPGTSEAFF
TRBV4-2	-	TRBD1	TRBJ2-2	TGTGCCAGCAGCCAAGAGACAGGGGGGGCCGGGGAGCTGTTTTTT	CASSQETGGAGELFF
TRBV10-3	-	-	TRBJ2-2	TGTGCCATCAGTGAGCGCGCTTTGACCGGGGAGCTGTTTTTT	CAISERALTGELFF
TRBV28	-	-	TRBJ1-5	TGTGCCAGCAGACCCCAGGGTTACAATCAGCCCCAGCATTTT	CASRPQGYNQPQHF
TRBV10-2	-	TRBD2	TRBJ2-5	TGCGCCAGCAGTGGGACTAGCGGGAGGGCATGGGAGACCCAGTACTTC	CASSGTSGRAWETQYF
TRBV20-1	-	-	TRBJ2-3	TGCAGTGCTACCGGGAGTCATACGCAGTATTTT	CSATGSHTQYF
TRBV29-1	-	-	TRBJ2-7	TGCAGCGTTGATGACGGCAGCTCCTACGAGCAGTACTTC	CSVDDGSSYEQYF
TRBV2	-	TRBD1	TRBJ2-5	TGTGCCAGCAGTGAAGCGGACAGGATACGGGAGACCCAGTACTTC	CASSEADRIRETQYF
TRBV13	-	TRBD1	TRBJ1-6	TGTGCCAGCAGCTTGCGTGACAGGGGATCTTCACCCCTCCACTTT	CASSLRDRGSSPLHF
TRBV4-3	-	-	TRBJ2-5	TGCGCCAGCAGCCAACTGAATCCGCCCGTAGAGACCCAGTACTTC	CASSQLNPPVETQYF
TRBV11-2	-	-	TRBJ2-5	TGTGCCAGCAGCCGGCGGGGCCCGAGAGAGACCCAGTACTTC	CASSRRGPRETQYF
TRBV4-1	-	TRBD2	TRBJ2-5	TGCGCCAGCAGCCAAGATCTCGGGAGGTTAGAGACCCAGTACTTC	CASSQDLGRLETQYF
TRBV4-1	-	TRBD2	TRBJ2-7	TGCGCCAGCAGCCGTCCCGGGACTAGCGGGCGCGAGCAGTACTTC	CASSRPGTSGREQYF
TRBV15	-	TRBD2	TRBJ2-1	TGTGCCACCAGCAGAGATTACCTGGGACTAGCCTACAATGAGCAGTTCTTC	CATSRDYLGLAYNEQFF
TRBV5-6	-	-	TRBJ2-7	TGTGCCAGCAGCTTGGCCGACGGGGAGCAGTACTTC	CASSLADGEQYF
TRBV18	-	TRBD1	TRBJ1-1	TGTGCCAGCTCACCGGACAGGACGGGGGGGGACACTGAAGCTTTCTTT	CASSPDRTGGDTEAFF
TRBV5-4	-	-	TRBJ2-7	TGTGCCAGCAGCTTGTGGTACGGAGAGCAGTACTTC	CASSLWYGEQYF
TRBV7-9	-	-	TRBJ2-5	TGTGCCAGCAGTCCGTCGGCTGCCCTCCAAGAGACCCAGTACTTC	CASSPSAALQETQYF
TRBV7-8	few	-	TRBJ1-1	TGTGCCAGCAGCTTAGCGTGGGACGTTAACACTGAAGCTTTCTTT	CASSLAWDVNTEAFF
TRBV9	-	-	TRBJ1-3	TGTGCCAGCAGCCCGCTTGGGGCCAACTCTGGAAACACCATATATTTT	CASSPLGANSGNTIYF
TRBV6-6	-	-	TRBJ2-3	TGTGCCAGCAGGGCGCCGGCCAGCACAGATACGCAGTATTTT	CASRAPASTDTQYF
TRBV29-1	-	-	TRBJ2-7	TGCAGCGTTGAGCTGTCCAACTCCTACGAGCAGTACTTC	CSVELSNSYEQYF
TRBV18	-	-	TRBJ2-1	TGTGCCAGCTCACCACCGGGATCGGTCTCGGTATTCAATGAGCAGTTCTTC	CASSPPGSVSVFNEQFF
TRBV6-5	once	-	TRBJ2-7	TGTGCCAGCAGTTACTCGATTGTGACAGCCTCTGACGAGCAGTACTTC	CASSYSIVTASDEQYF
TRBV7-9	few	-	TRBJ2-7	TGTGCCAGCAGCGCCGGGTACGGGCCCGAGCAGTACTTC	CASSAGYGPEQYF
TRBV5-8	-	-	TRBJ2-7	TGTGCCAGCAGCTACTACGAGCAGTACTTC	CASSYYEQYF
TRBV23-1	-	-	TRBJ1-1	TGCGCCAGCAGTCAACCCGAGAGGCGGGGGCTTAACACTGAAGCTTTCTTT	CASSQPERRGLNTEAFF
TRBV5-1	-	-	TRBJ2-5	TGCGCCAGCAGCTTGGCTCCAGAGCAAGAGACCCAGTACTTC	CASSLAPEQETQYF
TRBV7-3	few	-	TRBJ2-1	TGTGCCAGCAGCTTAAGCAGGACAAATGAGCAGTTCTTC	CASSLSRTNEQFF
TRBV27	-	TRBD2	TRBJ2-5	TGTGCCAGCAGTTTCGTAGCGGGAGTCCTCCAAGAGACCCAGTACTTC	CASSFVAGVLQETQYF
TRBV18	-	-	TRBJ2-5	TGTGCCAGCTCAACGGGACGGATCCAAGAGACCCAGTACTTC	CASSTGRIQETQYF
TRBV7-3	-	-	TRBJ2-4	TGTGCCAGCAGCCCCCTGATCTTC	CASSPLIF
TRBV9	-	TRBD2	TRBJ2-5	TGTGCCAGCAGCGTATGGTCTAGCGGGGGACAAGAGACCCAGTACTTC	CASSVWSSGGQETQYF
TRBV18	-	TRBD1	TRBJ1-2	TGTGCCAGCTCACCAGGCCGGGAGGGGGCTGGCTACACCTTC	CASSPGREGAGYTF
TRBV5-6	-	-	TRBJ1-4	TGTGCCAGCAGCTTGTTGGGGGCCACTAATGAAAAACTGTTTTTT	CASSLLGATNEKLFF
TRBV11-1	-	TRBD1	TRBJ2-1	TGTGCCAGCAGCTGGCAGGGGGCTCTTGGTGAGCAGTTCTTC	CASSWQGALGEQFF
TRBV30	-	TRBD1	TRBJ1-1	TGTGCCTGGAGTCGGGAGACAGGGGGTCCTCCACCCGTTGAAGCTTTCTTT	CAWSRETGGPPPVEAFF
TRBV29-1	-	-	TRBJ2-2	TGCAGCGCCCTTTCGGGGAACACCGGGGAGCTGTTTTTT	CSALSGNTGELFF
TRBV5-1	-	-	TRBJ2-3	TGCGCCAGCAGCTTGGAACTCCTACAACGCACAGATACGCAGTATTTT	CASSLELLQRTDTQYF
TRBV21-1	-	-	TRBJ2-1	TGTGCCAGCAGCATGGGGCTAGTCGTCAACAATGAGCAGTTCTTC	CASSMGLVVNNEQFF
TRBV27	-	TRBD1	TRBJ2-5	TGTGCCAGCAGACGGACAGGGGCCGAGACCCAGTACTTC	CASRRTGAETQYF
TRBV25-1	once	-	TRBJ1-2	TGTGCCAGCAGCTGGACCTACCGGGGAGGAGGCTACACCTTC	CASSWTYRGGGYTF
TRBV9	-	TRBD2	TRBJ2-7	TGTGCCAGCAGCGTGGGTGGTGCGGGAGGTACGCCTTACGAGCAGTACTTC	CASSVGGAGGTPYEQYF
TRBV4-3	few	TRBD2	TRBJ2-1	TGCGCCAGCAGCCAAGGGCGGTCACTAGCGGGAGTGGAGCAGTTCTTC	CASSQGRSLAGVEQFF
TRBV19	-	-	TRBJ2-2	TGTGCCAGTATGGTACACCAGGGGACCGGGGAGCTGTTTTTT	CASMVHQGTGELFF
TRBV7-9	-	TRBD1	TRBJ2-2	TGTGCCAGCAGACCAATCCGGGACAGGGTCCACACCGGGGAGCTGTTTTTT	CASRPIRDRVHTGELFF
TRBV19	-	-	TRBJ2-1	TGTGCCAGTCCTGACAGGTTTGGTGAGCAGTTCTTC	CASPDRFGEQFF